These T cell receptor beta chains were read from a single sample in a study of blood T cell repertoires in COVID-19. TCRdb keeps only in-frame clones here, not all; method: immunoSEQ multiplex PCR. The table has fewer than 250,000 clones, around 90% seen once. Sequenced input: PBMCs or T cells enriched from blood (not recorded which). The receptors shown here come from a young man in a cohort exposed to, infected with or recovered from COVID-19 (not recorded which). The CDR3 runs from the conserved cysteine through the conserved F or W. D genes are given only for firm matches. Only part of the rows carry a size: once, few, many, or a class if the clone is expanded.

v_call	j_call	clone_size	d_call	cdr3_aa	cdr3_nt
TRBV29-1	TRBJ1-4	NA	NA	CSVRIGGKLFF	TGCAGCGTGCGAATCGGGGGAAAACTGTTTTTT
TRBV7-6	TRBJ1-3	NA	NA	CASSLKLAGNTIYF	TGTGCCAGCAGCTTAAAGTTAGCTGGAAACACCATATATTTT
TRBV11-3	TRBJ2-1	once	NA	CASSLGAGGFSSSYNEQFF	TGTGCCAGCAGCTTAGGGGCGGGTGGCTTTTCTAGCTCCTACAATGAGCAGTTCTTC
TRBV15	TRBJ2-7	NA	TRBD2	CATSSLAGVSSYEQYF	TGTGCCACCAGCAGTTTAGCGGGAGTGAGCTCCTACGAGCAGTACTTC
TRBV5-5	TRBJ2-1	few	TRBD1	CASSIPGTGDNEQFF	TGTGCCAGCAGCATCCCCGGGACAGGGGACAATGAGCAGTTCTTC
TRBV27	TRBJ1-2	NA	TRBD1	CASSPNTGEKVYTF	TGTGCCAGCAGTCCTAATACAGGGGAAAAAGTCTACACCTTC
TRBV5-1	TRBJ1-1	once	NA	CASSLAPTGMNTEAFF	TGCGCCAGCAGCTTGGCCCCGACAGGCATGAACACTGAAGCTTTCTTT
TRBV21-1	TRBJ2-7	NA	NA	CASSPTVHAYEQYF	TGTGCCAGCAGCCCCACAGTCCACGCCTACGAGCAGTACTTC
TRBV10-1	TRBJ2-1	NA	NA	CASSVEGVPSYNEQFF	TGCGCCAGCAGTGTCGAGGGGGTGCCCTCCTACAATGAGCAGTTCTTC
TRBV11-3	TRBJ2-7	NA	TRBD2	CASSQEGPAGDREQYF	TGTGCCAGCAGCCAAGAGGGGCCAGCGGGAGATAGGGAGCAGTACTTC
TRBV5-1	TRBJ2-7	NA	TRBD1	CASREGGDSYSYEQYF	TGCGCGAGCCGCGAGGGTGGGGACAGTTACTCCTACGAGCAGTACTTC
TRBV5-1	TRBJ1-4	NA	NA	CASRSRPTREEKLFF	TGCGCCAGCAGATCGAGGCCGACAAGGGAGGAAAAACTGTTTTTT
TRBV5-1	TRBJ2-3	NA	NA	CASSLVGGGTDTQYF	TGCGCCAGCAGCTTGGTGGGGGGAGGCACAGATACGCAGTATTTT
TRBV27	TRBJ1-5	NA	NA	CASSLRQTSNQPQHF	TGTGCCAGCAGTTTAAGACAGACCAGCAATCAGCCCCAGCATTTT
TRBV13	TRBJ1-2	NA	TRBD1	CASSLTGDGYTF	TGTGCCAGCAGCCTTACAGGGGATGGCTACACCTTC
TRBV6-4	TRBJ2-1	NA	TRBD2	CASSQSGRVNEQFF	TGTGCCAGCAGCCAAAGCGGGAGGGTGAATGAGCAGTTCTTC
TRBV10-3	TRBJ2-7	NA	NA	CAISESSGTYEQYF	TGTGCCATCAGTGAGTCGTCCGGGACCTACGAGCAGTACTTC
TRBV5-4	TRBJ1-1	NA	NA	CASRHKLQAENTEAFF	TGTGCCAGCAGGCACAAATTACAGGCCGAGAACACTGAAGCTTTCTTT
TRBV15	TRBJ2-1	NA	TRBD2	CATSSLAGSYNEQFF	TGTGCCACCAGCAGTTTAGCGGGGTCCTACAATGAGCAGTTCTTC
TRBV6-1	TRBJ2-7	NA	TRBD2	CASSERQGLLAGGFYEQYF	TGTGCCAGCAGTGAAAGACAGGGCTTACTAGCGGGAGGATTCTACGAGCAGTACTTC
TRBV7-6	TRBJ2-5	NA	NA	CASSLFPGSPEETQYF	TGTGCCAGCAGCTTATTCCCAGGCTCACCAGAAGAGACCCAGTACTTC
TRBV29-1	TRBJ1-1	NA	TRBD1	CSVTGTGGINTEAFF	TGCAGCGTCACCGGGACAGGGGGTATAAACACTGAAGCTTTCTTT
TRBV28	TRBJ2-7	NA	NA	CASKGVAVPYEQYF	TGTGCCAGCAAAGGGGTAGCGGTTCCCTACGAGCAGTACTTC
TRBV4-2	TRBJ1-1	NA	TRBD1	CASSQESGTGPRVEAFF	TGTGCCAGCAGCCAAGAATCCGGGACAGGCCCCCGGGTTGAAGCTTTCTTT
TRBV29-1	TRBJ2-3	NA	TRBD2	CSVFLRTSGRGVLTDTQYF	TGCAGCGTCTTCCTGAGGACTAGCGGGAGAGGAGTACTGACAGATACGCAGTATTTT
TRBV9	TRBJ2-7	NA	NA	CASSVAGQSYEQYF	TGTGCCAGCAGCGTGGCCGGACAGTCCTACGAGCAGTACTTC
TRBV5-4	TRBJ1-2	once	NA	CASSLKGVANYGYTF	TGTGCCAGCAGCTTGAAAGGAGTGGCTAACTATGGCTACACCTTC
TRBV25-1	TRBJ1-1	NA	NA	CASSGRSTGMNTEAFF	TGTGCCAGCAGTGGCCGTAGCACGGGAATGAACACTGAAGCTTTCTTT
TRBV28	TRBJ1-1	once	NA	CASSLRSGENTEAFF	TGTGCCAGCAGTTTGAGGTCAGGGGAGAACACTGAAGCTTTCTTT
TRBV5-1	TRBJ1-5	NA	TRBD1	CASRPGTDYQPQHF	TGCGCCAGCAGACCCGGGACAGATTATCAGCCCCAGCATTTT
TRBV5-1	TRBJ1-2	NA	NA	CASSPEQTTSYGYTF	TGCGCCAGCAGCCCTGAACAGACCACCTCCTATGGCTACACCTTC
TRBV10-3	TRBJ2-5	NA	TRBD2	CAISAGGVNQETQYF	TGTGCCATCAGTGCGGGGGGTGTAAACCAAGAGACCCAGTACTTC
TRBV3-1/TRBV3-2	TRBJ2-2	NA	TRBD1	CASSQDPPGQGGRTGELFF	TGTGCCAGCAGCCAAGATCCTCCGGGACAGGGAGGTAGGACCGGGGAGCTGTTTTTT
TRBV7-6	TRBJ2-4	NA	TRBD1	CASSLDRGEAKNIQYF	TGTGCCAGCAGCCTCGACAGGGGAGAGGCCAAAAACATTCAGTACTTC
TRBV5-5	TRBJ2-3	NA	TRBD2	CASSFMTSGGSSTDTQYF	TGTGCCAGCAGCTTCATGACTAGCGGGGGAAGTAGCACAGATACGCAGTATTTT
TRBV5-4	TRBJ2-7	few	NA	CASSSRASPYEQYF	TGTGCCAGCAGCTCGCGGGCCAGTCCCTACGAGCAGTACTTC
TRBV19	TRBJ2-7	NA	TRBD1	CASSFRDRGYEQYF	TGTGCCAGTAGTTTCCGGGACAGGGGCTACGAGCAGTACTTC